The present entry profiles one TCR beta chain with its context. Its antigen remains unidentified. Splitting the CD4+ cells yielded a CD45RA+ naive subset and a CD45RA-negative memory subset. This specimen belongs to a study of shared clonotypes between healthy human individuals. Study conclusions and caveats: Shared clonotypes: about 4.6% naive CD4, roughly 3.8% naive CD8, roughly 2.2% memory CD4, about 0.4% memory CD8. The donor pool, a small one, limited the genetic and exposure-history diversity represented.

V lost 4 bases, J lost 8 bases, and 11 bases lay in between. Germline values: CDR1 LNHDA, CDR2 SQIVND (reference sequence). The CDR3 length is 12 residues. Some clones are missing from TCRdb's copy, which holds only in-frame ones; the method was immunoSEQ multiplex PCR. The sample lists roughly 2.6 million clones, over 85% occurring once. The chain uses TRBV19 and TRBJ1-2; D is ambiguous. The sequenced sample was naive CD4+ T cells sorted from blood. This sample's subset: CD45RA+ positively selected. The receptor was derived from a man between 18 and 35 years old in good health. In DNA, the CDR3 is TGTGCCAGTAGTAGGGTCGGGAAAGGCTACACCTTC. Translating it yields CASSRVGKGYTF. The full variable domain, rest sourced from reference TRBV19 and TRBJ1-2, is DGGITQSPKYLFRKEGQNVTLSCEQNLNHDAMYWYRQDPGQGLRLIYYSQIVNDFQKGDIAEGYSVSREKKESFPLTVTSAQKNPTAFYLCASSRVGKGYTFGSGTRLTVV.